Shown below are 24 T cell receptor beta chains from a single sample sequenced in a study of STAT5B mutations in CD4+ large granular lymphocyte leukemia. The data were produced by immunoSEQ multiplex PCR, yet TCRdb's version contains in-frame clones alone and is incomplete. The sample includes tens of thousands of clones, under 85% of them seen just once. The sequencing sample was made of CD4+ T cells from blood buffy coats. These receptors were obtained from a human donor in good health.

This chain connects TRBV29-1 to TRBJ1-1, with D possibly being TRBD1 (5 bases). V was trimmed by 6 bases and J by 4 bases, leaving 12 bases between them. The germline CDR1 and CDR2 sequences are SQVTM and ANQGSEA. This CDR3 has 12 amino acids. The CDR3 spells CSVRGAVTEAFF. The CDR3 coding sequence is TGCAGCGTCCGAGGGGCTGTCACTGAAGCTTTCTTT.

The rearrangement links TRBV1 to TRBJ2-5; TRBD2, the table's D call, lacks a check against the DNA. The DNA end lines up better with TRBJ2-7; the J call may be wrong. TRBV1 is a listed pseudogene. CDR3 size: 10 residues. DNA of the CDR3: TGCACCAGCACCCCGAACGAGCAGTACTTC. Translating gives CTSTPNEQYF.

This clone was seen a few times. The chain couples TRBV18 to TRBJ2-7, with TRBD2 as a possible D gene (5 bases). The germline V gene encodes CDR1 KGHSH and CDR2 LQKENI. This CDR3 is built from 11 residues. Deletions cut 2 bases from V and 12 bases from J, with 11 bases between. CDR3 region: CASSPGESVYF. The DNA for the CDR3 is TGTGCCAGCTCACCAGGGGAGTCCGTGTACTTC.

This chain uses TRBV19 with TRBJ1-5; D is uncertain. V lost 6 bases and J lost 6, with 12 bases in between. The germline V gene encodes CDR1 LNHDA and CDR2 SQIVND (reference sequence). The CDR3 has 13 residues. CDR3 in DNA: TGTGCCAGTAGGGGCGGGCCCACTCAGCCCCAGCATTTT. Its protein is CASRGGPTQPQHF.

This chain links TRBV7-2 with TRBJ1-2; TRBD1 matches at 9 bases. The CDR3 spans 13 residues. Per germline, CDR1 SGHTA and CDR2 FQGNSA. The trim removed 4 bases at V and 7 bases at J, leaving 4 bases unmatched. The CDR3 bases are TGTGCCAGCAGCTCCAAGGACAGGGGTGGCTACACCTTC. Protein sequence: CASSSKDRGGYTF.

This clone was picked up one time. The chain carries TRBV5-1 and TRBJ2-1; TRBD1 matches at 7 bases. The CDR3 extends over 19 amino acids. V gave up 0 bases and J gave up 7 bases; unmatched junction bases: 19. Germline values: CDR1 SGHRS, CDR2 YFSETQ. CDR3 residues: CASSLGSPNRGLLINEQFF. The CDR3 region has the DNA TGCGCCAGCAGCTTGGGTTCCCCAAACAGGGGCCTCTTGATAAATGAGCAGTTCTTC.

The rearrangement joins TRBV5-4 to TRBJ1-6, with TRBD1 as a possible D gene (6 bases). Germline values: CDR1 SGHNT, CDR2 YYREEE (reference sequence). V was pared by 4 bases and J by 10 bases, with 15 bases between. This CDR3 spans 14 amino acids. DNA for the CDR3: TGTGCCAGCAGCCCCGGGGGGCAGGGGTCACCCCTCCACTTT. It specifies CASSPGGQGSPLHF.

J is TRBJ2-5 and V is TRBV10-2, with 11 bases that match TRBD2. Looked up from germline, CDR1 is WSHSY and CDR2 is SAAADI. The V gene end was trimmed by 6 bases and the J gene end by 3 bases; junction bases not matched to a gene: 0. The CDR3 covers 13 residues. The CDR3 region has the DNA TGCGCCAGCAGGGGACTAGCGGAAGAGACCCAGTACTTC. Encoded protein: CASRGLAEETQYF.

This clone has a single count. The DNA of the CDR3 is TGCGCCAGCAGCTCCCAGGACTACTCTAGCACAGATACGCAGTATTTT. As protein: CASSSQDYSSTDTQYF. J is TRBJ2-3 and V is TRBV5-1; D may be TRBD2 (6 bases). The CDR3 covers 16 residues. Per the germline V gene, CDR1 is SGHRS and CDR2 is YFSETQ. V was pared by 3 bases and J by 0 bases, with 14 bases between. Based on the CDR3 plus reference TRBV5-1 and TRBJ2-3, the full variable domain is KAGVTQTPRYLIKTRGQQVTLSCSPISGHRSVSWYQQTPGQGLQFLFEYFSETQRNKGNFPGRFSGRQFSNSRSEMNVSTLELGDSALYLCASSSQDYSSTDTQYFGPGTRLTVL.

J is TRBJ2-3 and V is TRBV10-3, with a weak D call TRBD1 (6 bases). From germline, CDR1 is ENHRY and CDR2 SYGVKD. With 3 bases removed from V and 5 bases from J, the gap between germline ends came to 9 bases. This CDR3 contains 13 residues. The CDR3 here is CAISDQGKDTQYF. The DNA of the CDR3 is TGTGCCATCAGTGACCAGGGGAAAGATACGCAGTATTTT.

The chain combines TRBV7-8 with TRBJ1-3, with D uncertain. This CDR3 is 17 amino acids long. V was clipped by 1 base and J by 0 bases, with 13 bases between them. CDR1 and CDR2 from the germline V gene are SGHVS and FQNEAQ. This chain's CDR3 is CASSLELVPSSGNTIYF. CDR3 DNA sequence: TGTGCCAGCAGCTTAGAGCTTGTCCCAAGCTCTGGAAACACCATATATTTT.

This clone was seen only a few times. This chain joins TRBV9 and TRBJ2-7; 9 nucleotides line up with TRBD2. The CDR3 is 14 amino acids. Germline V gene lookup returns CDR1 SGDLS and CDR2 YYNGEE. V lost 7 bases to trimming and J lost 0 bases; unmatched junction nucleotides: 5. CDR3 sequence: CASSRTSASYEQYF. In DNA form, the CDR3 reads TGTGCCAGCTCCAGGACTAGCGCCTCCTACGAGCAGTACTTC.

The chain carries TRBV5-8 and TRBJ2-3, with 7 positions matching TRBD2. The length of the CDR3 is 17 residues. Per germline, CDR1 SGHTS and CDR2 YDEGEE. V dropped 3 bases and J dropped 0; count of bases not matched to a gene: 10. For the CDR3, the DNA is TGTGCCAGCAGCTCAAGACTAGCAGTGTCTAGCACAGATACGCAGTATTTT. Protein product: CASSSRLAVSSTDTQYF.

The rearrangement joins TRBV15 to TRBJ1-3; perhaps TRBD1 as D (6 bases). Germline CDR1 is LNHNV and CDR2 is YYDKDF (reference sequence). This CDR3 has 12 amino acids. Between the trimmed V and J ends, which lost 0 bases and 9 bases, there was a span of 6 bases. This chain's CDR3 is CATSREGGTIYF. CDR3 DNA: TGTGCCACCAGCAGAGAAGGGGGCACCATATATTTT. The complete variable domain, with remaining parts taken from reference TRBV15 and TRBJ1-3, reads DAMVIQNPRYQVTQFGKPVTLSCSQTLNHNVMYWYQQKSSQAPKLLFHYYDKDFNNEADTPDNFQSRRPNTSFCFLDIRSPGLGDTAMYLCATSREGGTIYFGEGSWLTVV.

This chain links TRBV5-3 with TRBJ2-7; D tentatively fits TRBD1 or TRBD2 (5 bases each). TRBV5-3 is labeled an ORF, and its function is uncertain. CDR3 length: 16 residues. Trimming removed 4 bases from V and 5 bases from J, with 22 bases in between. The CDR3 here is CARSLGDRGNTHEQYF. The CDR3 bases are TGTGCCAGAAGCCTCGGGGACCGAGGCAATACCCACGAGCAGTACTTC.

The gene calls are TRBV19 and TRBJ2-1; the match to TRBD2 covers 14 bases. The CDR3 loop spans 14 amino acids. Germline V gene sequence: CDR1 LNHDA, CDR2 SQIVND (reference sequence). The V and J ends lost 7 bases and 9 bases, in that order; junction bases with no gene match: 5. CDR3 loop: CASTGTSGSSEQFF. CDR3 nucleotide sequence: TGTGCCAGTACGGGGACTAGCGGGAGCAGTGAGCAGTTCTTC.

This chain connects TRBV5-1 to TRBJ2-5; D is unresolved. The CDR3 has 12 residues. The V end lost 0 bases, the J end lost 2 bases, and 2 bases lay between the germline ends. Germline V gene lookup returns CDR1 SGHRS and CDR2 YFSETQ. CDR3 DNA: TGCGCCAGCAGCTTGGTTCAAGAGACCCAGTACTTC. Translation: CASSLVQETQYF.

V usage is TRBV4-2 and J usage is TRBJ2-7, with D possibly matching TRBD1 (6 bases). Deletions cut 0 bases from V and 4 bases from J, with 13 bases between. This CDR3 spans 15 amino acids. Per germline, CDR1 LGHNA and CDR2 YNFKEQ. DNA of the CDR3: TGTGCCAGCAGCCAAGATTGGGGGCAGGGGTACGAGCAGTACTTC. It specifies CASSQDWGQGYEQYF.

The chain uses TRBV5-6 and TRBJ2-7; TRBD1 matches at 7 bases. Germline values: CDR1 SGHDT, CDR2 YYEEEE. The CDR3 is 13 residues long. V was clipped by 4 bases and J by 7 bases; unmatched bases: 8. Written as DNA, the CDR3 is TGTGCCAGCAGCCGCGACAGGGCTGGGGAGCAGTACTTC. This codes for CASSRDRAGEQYF.

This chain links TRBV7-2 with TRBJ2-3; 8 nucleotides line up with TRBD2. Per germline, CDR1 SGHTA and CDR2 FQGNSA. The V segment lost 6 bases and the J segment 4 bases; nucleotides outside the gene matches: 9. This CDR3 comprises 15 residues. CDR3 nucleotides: TGTGCCAGCAGTCCAGCGGGGGCTACTTCAGATACGCAGTATTTT. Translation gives CASSPAGATSDTQYF. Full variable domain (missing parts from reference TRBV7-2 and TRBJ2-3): GAGVSQSPSNKVTEKGKDVELRCDPISGHTALYWYRQSLGQGLEFLIYFQGNSAPDKSGLPSDRFSAERTGGSVSTLTIQRTQQEDSAVYLCASSPAGATSDTQYFGPGTRLTVL.

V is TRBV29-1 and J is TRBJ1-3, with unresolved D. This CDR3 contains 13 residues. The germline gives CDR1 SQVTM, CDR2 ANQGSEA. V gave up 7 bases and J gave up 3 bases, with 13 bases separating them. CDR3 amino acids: CSAYSSLGNTIYF. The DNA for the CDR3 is TGCAGCGCATACTCCAGTCTTGGAAACACCATATATTTT.

The CDR3 here is CASSSGTVSSYNSPLHF. Written as DNA, the CDR3 is TGTGCCAGCAGCTCCGGGACTGTTAGCTCCTATAATTCACCCCTCCACTTT. The J gene is TRBJ1-6, the V gene TRBV5-4, with D perhaps matching TRBD1 (5 bases). The CDR3 is 17 amino acids. Trimming stripped 3 bases from V and 0 bases from J, with 13 bases between. The germline gives CDR1 SGHNT, CDR2 YYREEE (reference sequence).

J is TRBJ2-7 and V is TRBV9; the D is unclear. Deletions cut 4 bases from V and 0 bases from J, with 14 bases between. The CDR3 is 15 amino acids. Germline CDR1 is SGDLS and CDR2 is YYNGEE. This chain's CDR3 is CASSPAGRDSYEQYF. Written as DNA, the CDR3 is TGTGCCAGCAGCCCCGCCGGGCGCGACTCCTACGAGCAGTACTTC.

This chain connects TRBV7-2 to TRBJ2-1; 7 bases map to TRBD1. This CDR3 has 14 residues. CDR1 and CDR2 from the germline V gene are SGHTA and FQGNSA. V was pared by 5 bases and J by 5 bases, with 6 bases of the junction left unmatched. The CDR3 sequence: CASSRVGTDNEQFF. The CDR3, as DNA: TGTGCCAGCAGCCGCGTAGGGACAGACAATGAGCAGTTCTTC.